This T cell receptor beta chain was profiled in a study of CD8 T cells in Susac syndrome. Overall study context: The sequenced Susac syndrome patients included six who had clinically active disease and roughly 8 who were in remission. When their blood was taken, patients with Susac syndrome were therapy-naive, taking corticosteroids, or taking intravenous immunoglobulin alone.

Random hexamers served to reverse transcribe roughly 0.45 to 1 ug RNA. TCRdb ran MiXCR on the immunoSEQ multiplex PCR reads and lists one entry per CDR3 protein. This sample yields some 77,000 distinct CDR3 sequences, of which 93% are seen a single time; about 0.14% belongs to the top ten. From blood CD8+ and CD4+ T cells, TCR beta sequences were generated. Recently defined diagnostic criteria classed the Susac syndrome patients as definite or probable. Looked up from germline, CDR1 is SGHDT and CDR2 is YYEEEE. There are 14 residues in the CDR3. Trimming left V 4 bases short and J 2 bases short, with 13 bases between.

The sequenced sample was CD4+ T cells from PBMCs. This TCR was recovered from a human donor with Susac syndrome. The rearrangement uses TRBV5-6 and TRBJ2-7, with D tentatively TRBD2 (5 bases). The CDR3 region has the DNA TGTGCCAGCAGCGTAGGACTCCCCCCCTACGAGCAGTACTTC. Translating it yields CASSVGLPPYEQYF.